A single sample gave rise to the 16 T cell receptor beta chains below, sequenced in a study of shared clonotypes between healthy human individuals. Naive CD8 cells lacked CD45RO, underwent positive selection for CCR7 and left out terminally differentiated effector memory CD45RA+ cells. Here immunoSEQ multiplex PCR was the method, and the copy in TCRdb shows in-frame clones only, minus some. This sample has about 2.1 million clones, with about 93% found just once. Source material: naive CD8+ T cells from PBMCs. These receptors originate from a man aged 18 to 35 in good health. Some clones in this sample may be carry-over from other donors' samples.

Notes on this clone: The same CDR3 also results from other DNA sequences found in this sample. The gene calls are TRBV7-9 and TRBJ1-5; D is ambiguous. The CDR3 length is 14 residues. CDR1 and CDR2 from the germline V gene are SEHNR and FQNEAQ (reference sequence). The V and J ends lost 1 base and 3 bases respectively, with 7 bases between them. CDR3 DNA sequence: TGTGCCAGCAGCTTAGGAGGGAACAATCAGCCCCAGCATTTT. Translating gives CASSLGGNNQPQHF.

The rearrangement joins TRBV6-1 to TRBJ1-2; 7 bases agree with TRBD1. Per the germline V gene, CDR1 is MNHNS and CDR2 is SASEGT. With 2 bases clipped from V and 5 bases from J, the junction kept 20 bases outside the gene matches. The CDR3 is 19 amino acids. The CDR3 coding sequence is TGTGCCAGCAGTGAAAGGGAGGGGGCCGTTTCGACCGGATGGTATGGCTACACCTTC. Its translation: CASSEREGAVSTGWYGYTF.

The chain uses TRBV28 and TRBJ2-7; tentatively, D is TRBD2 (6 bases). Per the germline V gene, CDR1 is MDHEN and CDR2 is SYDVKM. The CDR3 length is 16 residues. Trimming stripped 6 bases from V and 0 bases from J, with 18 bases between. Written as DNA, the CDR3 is TGTGCCAGCAGCCTACTACATAGCGGAGCCTCCTACGAGCAGTACTTC. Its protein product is CASSLLHSGASYEQYF.

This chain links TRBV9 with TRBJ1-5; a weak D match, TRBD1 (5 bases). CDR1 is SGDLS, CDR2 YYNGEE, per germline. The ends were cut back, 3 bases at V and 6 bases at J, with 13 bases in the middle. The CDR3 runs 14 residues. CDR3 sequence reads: CASSEGLQGQPQHF. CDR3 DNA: TGTGCCAGCAGCGAGGGACTTCAGGGTCAGCCCCAGCATTTT.

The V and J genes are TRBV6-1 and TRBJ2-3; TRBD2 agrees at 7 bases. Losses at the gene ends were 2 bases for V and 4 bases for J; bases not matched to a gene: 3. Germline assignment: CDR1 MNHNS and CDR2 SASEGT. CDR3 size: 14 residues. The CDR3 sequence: CASSEWTRADTQYF. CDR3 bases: TGTGCCAGCAGTGAATGGACTAGGGCAGATACGCAGTATTTT.

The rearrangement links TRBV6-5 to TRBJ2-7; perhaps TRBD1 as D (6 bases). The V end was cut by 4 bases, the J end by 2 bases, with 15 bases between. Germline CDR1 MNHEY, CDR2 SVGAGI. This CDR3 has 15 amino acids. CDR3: CASSSSWTATYEQYF. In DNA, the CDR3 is TGTGCCAGCAGTTCGAGTTGGACAGCCACCTACGAGCAGTACTTC.

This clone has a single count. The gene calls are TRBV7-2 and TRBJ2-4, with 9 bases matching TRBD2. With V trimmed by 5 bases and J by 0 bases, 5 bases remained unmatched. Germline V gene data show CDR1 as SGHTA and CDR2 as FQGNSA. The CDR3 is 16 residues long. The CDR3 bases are TGTGCCAGCAGCGCTAGCGGGGTTTTAGCCAAAAACATTCAGTACTTC. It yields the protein CASSASGVLAKNIQYF.

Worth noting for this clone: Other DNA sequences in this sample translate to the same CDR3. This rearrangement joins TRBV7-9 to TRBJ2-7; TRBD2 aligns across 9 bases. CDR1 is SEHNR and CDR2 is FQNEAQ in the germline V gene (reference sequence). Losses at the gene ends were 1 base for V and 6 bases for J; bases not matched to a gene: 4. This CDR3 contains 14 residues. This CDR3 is CASSLGGLAAEQYF. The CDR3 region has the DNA TGTGCCAGCAGCTTAGGGGGACTAGCTGCCGAGCAGTACTTC.

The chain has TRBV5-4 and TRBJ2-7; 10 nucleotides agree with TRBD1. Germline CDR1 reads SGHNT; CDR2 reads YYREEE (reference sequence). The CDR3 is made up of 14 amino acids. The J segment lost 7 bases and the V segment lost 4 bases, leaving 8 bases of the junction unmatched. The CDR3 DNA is TGTGCCAGCAGCGGGGACAGGGGCCCTTCGGAGCAGTACTTC. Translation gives CASSGDRGPSEQYF.

CDR3 region: CASSLGLAGGNNEQFF. DNA of the CDR3: TGTGCCAGCAGCCTGGGACTAGCGGGGGGGAACAATGAGCAGTTCTTC. V is TRBV9 and J is TRBJ2-1; 16 positions match TRBD2. This CDR3 is built from 16 residues. Looked up from germline, CDR1 is SGDLS and CDR2 is YYNGEE. V lost 4 bases, J lost 5 bases, and 3 bases stayed unmatched. The variable domain in full, with the rest retrieved from reference TRBV9 and TRBJ2-1, is DSGVTQTPKHLITATGQRVTLRCSPRSGDLSVYWYQQSLDQGLQFLIQYYNGEERAKGNILERFSAQQFPDLHSELNLSSLELGDSALYFCASSLGLAGGNNEQFFGPGTRLTVL.

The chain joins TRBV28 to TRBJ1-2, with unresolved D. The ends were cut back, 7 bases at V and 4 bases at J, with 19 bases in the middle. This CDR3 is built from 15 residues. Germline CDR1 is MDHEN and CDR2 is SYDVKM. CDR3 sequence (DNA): TGTGCCAGCACCCAGGACTCGTCGACGGCCTATGGCTACACCTTC. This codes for CASTQDSSTAYGYTF.

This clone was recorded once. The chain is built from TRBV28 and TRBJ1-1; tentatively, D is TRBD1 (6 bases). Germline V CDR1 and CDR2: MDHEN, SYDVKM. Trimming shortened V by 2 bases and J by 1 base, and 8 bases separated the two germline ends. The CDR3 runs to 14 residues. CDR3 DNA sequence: TGTGCCAGCAGTTTACTCAGGGGGAACACTGAAGCTTTCTTT. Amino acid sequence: CASSLLRGNTEAFF.

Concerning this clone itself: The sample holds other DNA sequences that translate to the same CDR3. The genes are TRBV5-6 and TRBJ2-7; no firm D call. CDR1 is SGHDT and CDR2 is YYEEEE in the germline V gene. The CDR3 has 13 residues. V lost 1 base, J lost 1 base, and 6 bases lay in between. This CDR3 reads CASSLWSSYEQYF. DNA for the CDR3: TGTGCCAGCAGCTTGTGGTCATCCTACGAGCAGTACTTC. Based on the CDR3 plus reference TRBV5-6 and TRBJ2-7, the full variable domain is DAGVTQSPTHLIKTRGQQVTLRCSPKSGHDTVSWYQQALGQGPQFIFQYYEEEERQRGNFPDRFSGHQFPNYSSELNVNALLLGDSALYLCASSLWSSYEQYFGPGTRLTVT.

CDR3 DNA: TGTGCCAGCACCCAAGTTGGGACAGGCAGAGACGAGCAGTACTTC. This gives the protein CASTQVGTGRDEQYF. V gene TRBV27 combines with J gene TRBJ2-7; 8 positions match TRBD1. The CDR3 is 15 amino acids. Germline CDR1 reads MNHEY; CDR2 reads SMNVEV (reference sequence). The trim removed 7 bases at V and 5 bases at J, leaving 13 bases unmatched.

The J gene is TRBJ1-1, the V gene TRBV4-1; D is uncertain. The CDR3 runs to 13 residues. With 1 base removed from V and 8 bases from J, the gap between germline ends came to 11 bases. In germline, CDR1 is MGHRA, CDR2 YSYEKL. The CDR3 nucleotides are TGCGCCAGCAGCCAAGGTAGAGGTGGAGAAGCTTTCTTT. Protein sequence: CASSQGRGGEAFF.

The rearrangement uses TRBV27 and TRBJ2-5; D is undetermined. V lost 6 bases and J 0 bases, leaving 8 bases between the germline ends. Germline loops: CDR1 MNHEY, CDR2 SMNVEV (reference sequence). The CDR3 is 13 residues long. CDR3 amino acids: CASRPVYQETQYF. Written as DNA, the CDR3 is TGTGCCAGCAGGCCGGTCTACCAAGAGACCCAGTACTTC.